This is a list of T cell receptor beta chains from one sample in a study of human T cells and chemical hapten exposure. TCRdb re-called the RACE reads with MiXCR, one entry per CDR3 protein. This table holds around 99,000 distinct CDR3 sequences, around 10% found once. This specimen consisted of whole blood, obtained in connection with sensitization to the hapten diphenylcyclopropenone (DPC). The receptors stem from a man aged 35-49 years with alopecia areata. Some clones in this sample may be carry-over from other donors' samples. CDR3s leave out the opening cysteine and the closing phenylalanine or tryptophan.

V gene	J gene	CDR3 protein
TRBV11-3	TRBJ2-1	ASSLVKGGTEQF
TRBV9	TRBJ2-3	ASSATAGVTLSTDTQY
TRBV7-9	TRBJ1-1	ASSSYPSGPKSVGYTEAF
TRBV7-2	TRBJ1-6	ASSTGSPLH
TRBV7-2	TRBJ2-1	ASSLVRTSGMYNEQF
TRBV3-1	TRBJ2-1	ASSQGGNHNEQF
TRBV3-1	TRBJ2-3	ASSQGGLRTDTQY
TRBV29-1	TRBJ1-2	SVGGNSNYGYT
TRBV15	TRBJ2-1	ATSRGPLTLNSYNEQF
TRBV29-1	TRBJ2-7	SADGLGTDEQY
TRBV20-1	TRBJ1-6	SAGLNSPLH
TRBV5-1	TRBJ1-1	ASSVAGTGETEAF
TRBV7-2	TRBJ2-7	ASSRYGYEQY
TRBV11-1	TRBJ2-5	ASSLARGRAEETQY
TRBV5-6	TRBJ2-6	ASSLAGQGAGANVLT
TRBV9	TRBJ2-7	ASSVDGTGRPEQY
TRBV7-2	TRBJ1-5	ASSEGPVLSNQPQH
TRBV20-1	TRBJ1-1	SASPYQGSNTEAF
TRBV6-1	TRBJ2-7	ASSEWLHEQY
TRBV11-2	TRBJ2-3	ASSLALGVADTQY
TRBV23-1	TRBJ2-3	ASSSTQPEPPGPLGDTQY
TRBV7-2	TRBJ1-1	ASCSDRVNTEAF
TRBV7-2	TRBJ2-3	ASSLDPPGDTQY
TRBV7-9	TRBJ1-1	ASSRLTGGTEAF
TRBV29-1	TRBJ2-7	SVLAGVHEQY
TRBV6-1	TRBJ2-2	ASITGTTINTGELF
TRBV24-1	TRBJ2-7	ATSNGRDEQY
TRBV14	TRBJ1-3	ASSTQGAGNTIY
TRBV7-2	TRBJ2-6	ASSLAGGAGSGANVLT
TRBV4-1	TRBJ1-2	ASSQEQGHLGYT
TRBV5-1	TRBJ2-7	ASRQGAYEQY
TRBV30	TRBJ1-1	AWSGDRVRTEAF
TRBV7-6	TRBJ1-2	ASSPSRGGDNGYT
TRBV7-2	TRBJ1-2	ASSLESRTGGYT